Listed below are T cell receptor beta chains from one sample, sequenced in a study of blood T cells in healthy people across ages. Each CDR3 protein gets one entry after TCRdb re-called the 5' RACE reads with MiXCR. The sample includes around 500,000 distinct CDR3 sequences, 40% to 55% of them seen just once. The sample comprised blood. These receptors originate from a man at least 80 years old in good health. CDR3s include the opening cysteine and the closing phenylalanine or tryptophan. Fields, in order: V gene, J gene, CDR3 protein.

>TRBV20-1|TRBJ2-3
CSARNDRQGILLAQYF
>TRBV7-2|TRBJ2-3
CASSEAGNTDTQYF
>TRBV2|TRBJ2-7
CASSIDRGYEQYF
>TRBV6-5|TRBJ2-5
CASSGLQETQYF
>TRBV30|TRBJ1-1
CAWRRTVNTEAFF
>TRBV20-1|TRBJ2-7
CSARGGTRPYEQYF
>TRBV9|TRBJ2-7
CASSVDPSGGVEQYF
>TRBV12-3/TRBV12-4|TRBJ1-2
CASSLTGTFYGYTF
>TRBV29-1|TRBJ2-5
CSVGAPNNEQYF
>TRBV29-1|TRBJ2-7
CSVVSRRDRGSYEQYF
>TRBV11-1|TRBJ2-7
CASSWTGGPNEQYF